This T cell receptor (beta chain) was retrieved from a study of cytomegalovirus exposure and HLA in healthy donors. Study overall: The approximately 120 million unique TCR beta sequences, from around 200 million T cells, were found by an earlier analysis. Study conclusions and caveats: Analyses of presence and absence presupposed an approximately uniform sequencing depth across donors. For TCR beta chains, V- and J-gene trimming was later linked to a missense DCLRE1C variant.

PCR amplification relied on 60 Vbeta primers (plus 13 Jbeta primers). Data came from immunoSEQ multiplex PCR; TCRdb stores just in-frame clones and leaves some out. The sample has 100,000 to 120,000 clones, 60% to 85% seen once. The CDR3 totals 15 residues. With 0 bases removed from V and 5 bases from J, the gap between germline ends came to 11 bases. Germline assignment: CDR1 SGHRS and CDR2 YFSETQ. This clone turned up a few times. Antigen specificity is unknown. This chain connects TRBV5-1 to TRBJ1-4; D may be TRBD1 (6 bases). The sequencing sample was made of PBMCs. The sequence derives from a young woman in good health and CMV-seronegative. The CDR3 DNA is TGCGCCAGCAGCTTGGTAGGACAGCAGAATGAAAAACTGTTTTTT. This sequence encodes CASSLVGQQNEKLFF.